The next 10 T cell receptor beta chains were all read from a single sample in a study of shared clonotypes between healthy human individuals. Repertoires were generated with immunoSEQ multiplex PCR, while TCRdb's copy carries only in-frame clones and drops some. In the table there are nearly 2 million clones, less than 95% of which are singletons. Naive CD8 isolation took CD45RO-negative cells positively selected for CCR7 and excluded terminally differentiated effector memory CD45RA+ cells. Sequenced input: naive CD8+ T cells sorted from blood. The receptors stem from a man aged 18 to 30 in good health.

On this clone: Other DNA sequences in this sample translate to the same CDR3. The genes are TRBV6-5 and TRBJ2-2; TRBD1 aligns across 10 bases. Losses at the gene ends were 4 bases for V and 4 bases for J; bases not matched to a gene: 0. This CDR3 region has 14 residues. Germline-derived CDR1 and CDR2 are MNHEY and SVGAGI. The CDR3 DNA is TGTGCCAGCAGTTGGACAGGGGGCACCGGGGAGCTGTTTTTT. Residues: CASSWTGGTGELFF.

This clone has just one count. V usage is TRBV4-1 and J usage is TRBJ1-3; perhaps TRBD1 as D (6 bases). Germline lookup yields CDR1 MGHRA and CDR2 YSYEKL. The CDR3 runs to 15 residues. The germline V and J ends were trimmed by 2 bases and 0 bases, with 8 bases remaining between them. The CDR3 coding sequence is TGCGCCAGCAGCCAAAAGGACAGCTCTGGAAACACCATATATTTT. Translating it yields CASSQKDSSGNTIYF.

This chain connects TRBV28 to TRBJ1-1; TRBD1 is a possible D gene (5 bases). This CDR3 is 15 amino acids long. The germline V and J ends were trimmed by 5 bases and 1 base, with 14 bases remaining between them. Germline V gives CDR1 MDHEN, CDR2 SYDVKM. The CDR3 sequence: CASSRQGSGNTEAFF. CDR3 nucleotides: TGTGCCAGCAGTCGGCAGGGCTCAGGGAACACTGAAGCTTTCTTT.

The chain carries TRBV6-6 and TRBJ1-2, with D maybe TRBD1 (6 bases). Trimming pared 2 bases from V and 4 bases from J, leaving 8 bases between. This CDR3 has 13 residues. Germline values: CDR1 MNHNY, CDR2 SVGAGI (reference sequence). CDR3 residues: CASSYEGVYGYTF. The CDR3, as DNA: TGTGCCAGCAGTTACGAGGGGGTCTATGGCTACACCTTC.

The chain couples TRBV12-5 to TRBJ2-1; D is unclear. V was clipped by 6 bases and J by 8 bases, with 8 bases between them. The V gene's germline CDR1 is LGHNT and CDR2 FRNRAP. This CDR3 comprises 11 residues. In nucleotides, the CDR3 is TGTGCTAGTGGGAGATTCGATGAGCAGTTCTTC. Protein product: CASGRFDEQFF.

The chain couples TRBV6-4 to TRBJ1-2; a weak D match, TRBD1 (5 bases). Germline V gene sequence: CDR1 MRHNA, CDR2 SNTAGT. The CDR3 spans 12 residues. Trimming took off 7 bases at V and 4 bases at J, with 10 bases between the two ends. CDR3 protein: CASTQTAYGYTF. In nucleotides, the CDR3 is TGTGCCAGCACCCAGACAGCCTATGGCTACACCTTC.

CDR3 sequence reads: CASSLAGGLETQYF. CDR3 nucleotides: TGTGCCAGCAGCTTAGCGGGGGGGCTGGAGACCCAGTACTTC. This chain joins TRBV11-2 and TRBJ2-5; 8 bases map to TRBD2. The CDR3 runs 14 residues. The trim removed 1 base at V and 5 bases at J, leaving 3 bases unmatched. In germline, CDR1 is SGHAT, CDR2 FQNNGV.

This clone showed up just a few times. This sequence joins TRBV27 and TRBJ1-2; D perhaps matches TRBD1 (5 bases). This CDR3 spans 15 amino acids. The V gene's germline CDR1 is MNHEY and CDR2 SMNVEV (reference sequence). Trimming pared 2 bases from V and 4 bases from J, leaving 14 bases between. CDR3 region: CASSLLAGPGYGYTF. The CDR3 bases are TGTGCCAGCAGTTTACTGGCAGGGCCGGGCTATGGCTACACCTTC.

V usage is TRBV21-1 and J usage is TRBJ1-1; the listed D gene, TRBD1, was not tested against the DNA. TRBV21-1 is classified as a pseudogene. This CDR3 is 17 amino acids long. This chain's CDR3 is CASSKGFLWAGKTEAFF. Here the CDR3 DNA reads TGTGCCAGCAGCAAAGGGTTTCTATGGGCCGGAAAAACTGAAGCTTTCTTT.

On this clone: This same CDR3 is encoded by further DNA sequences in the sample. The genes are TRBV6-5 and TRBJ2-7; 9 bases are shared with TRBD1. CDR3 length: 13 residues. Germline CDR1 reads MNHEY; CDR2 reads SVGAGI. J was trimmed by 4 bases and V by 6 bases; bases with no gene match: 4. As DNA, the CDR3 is TGTGCCAGCAGCCCGACAGGGGGTTACGAGCAGTACTTC. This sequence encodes CASSPTGGYEQYF.